This T cell receptor beta chain was captured in a study of shared clonotypes between healthy human individuals. With regard to this clone: The antigen is not known.

Study-level results: Naive subsets tended to show greater estimated richness than memory subsets. Clonotype sharing among donors, it was expected, would be affected by sequencing depth.

The table came from immunoSEQ multiplex PCR; TCRdb's copy has only in-frame clones and leaves some out. The sample consists of around 700,000 clones, approximately 79% of them appearing once. Specimen: memory CD4+ T cells sorted from blood. Subset here: CD45RA-negative fraction. This TCR derives from a woman aged 25 to 45 in good health.

For the CDR3, the DNA is TGTGCCAGCAGTTTAGGAGGGGGCGCGTACTATAATTCACCCCTCCACTTT. It codes for CASSLGGGAYYNSPLHF. V gene TRBV28 combines with J gene TRBJ1-6, with 7 bases identical to TRBD1. Trimming removed 2 bases from V and 3 bases from J; junction bases left unmatched: 7. The CDR3 has 17 residues. In germline, CDR1 is MDHEN, CDR2 SYDVKM.